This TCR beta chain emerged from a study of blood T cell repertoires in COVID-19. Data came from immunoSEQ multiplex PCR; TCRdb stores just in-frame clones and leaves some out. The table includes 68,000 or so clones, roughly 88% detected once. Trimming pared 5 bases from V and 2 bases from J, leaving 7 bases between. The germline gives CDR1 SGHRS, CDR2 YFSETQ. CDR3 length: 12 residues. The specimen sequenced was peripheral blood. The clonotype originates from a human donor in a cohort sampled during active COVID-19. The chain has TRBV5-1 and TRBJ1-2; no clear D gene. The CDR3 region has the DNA TGCGCCAGCAGGGAGGTAAACTATGGCTACACCTTC. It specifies CASREVNYGYTF.